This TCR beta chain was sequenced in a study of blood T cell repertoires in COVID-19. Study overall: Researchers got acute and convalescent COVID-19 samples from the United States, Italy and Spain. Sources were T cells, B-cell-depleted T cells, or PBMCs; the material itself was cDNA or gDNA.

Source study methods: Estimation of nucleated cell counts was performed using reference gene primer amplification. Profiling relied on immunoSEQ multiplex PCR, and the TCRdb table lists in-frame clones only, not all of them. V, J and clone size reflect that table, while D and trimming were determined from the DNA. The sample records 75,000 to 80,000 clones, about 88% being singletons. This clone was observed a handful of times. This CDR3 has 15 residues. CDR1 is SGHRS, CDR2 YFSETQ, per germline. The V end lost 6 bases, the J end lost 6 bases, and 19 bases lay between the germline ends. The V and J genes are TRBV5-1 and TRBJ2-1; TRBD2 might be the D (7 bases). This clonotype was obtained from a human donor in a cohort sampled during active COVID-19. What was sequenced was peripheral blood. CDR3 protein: CASTPAGAVGNEQFF. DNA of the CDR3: TGCGCCAGCACGCCCGCGGGGGCGGTGGGCAATGAGCAGTTCTTC.